Listed below are T cell receptor beta chains from one sample, sequenced in a study of radiotherapy plus CTLA-4 blockade in lung cancer. Only in-frame clones appear in the TCRdb table, and some are missing; sequencing was by immunoSEQ multiplex PCR. The sample has 50,000 to 75,000 clones, 60% to 80% seen once; the top ten hold approximately 4.4%. Sequencing was performed on peripheral blood, taken from a patient treated with radiotherapy plus ipilimumab. The receptor set was obtained from a human donor with non-small cell lung cancer who had a complete response to radiotherapy plus ipilimumab. Each CDR3 is given without its conserved first and last residue.

CDR3 length: 12
V gene: TRBV5-1
CDR3 protein: ASSLAGGRETQY

CDR3 length: 13
V gene: TRBV19
CDR3 protein: ASSVDRGTNQPQH

CDR3 length: 13
V gene: TRBV5-4
CDR3 protein: ASSLGVGLNEKLF

CDR3 length: 12
V gene: TRBV30
CDR3 protein: AWSGNSRYNEQF

CDR3 length: 12
V gene: TRBV11-2
CDR3 protein: ASSFQTAQETQY

CDR3 length: 13
V gene: TRBV18
CDR3 protein: ASSSTGFGANVLT

CDR3 length: 12
V gene: TRBV30
CDR3 protein: AWRQTGAAGPLH

CDR3 length: 13
V gene: TRBV2
CDR3 protein: ASSEGGLSNQPQH

CDR3 length: 13
V gene: TRBV27
CDR3 protein: ASSSGTKGSYGYT

CDR3 length: 11
V gene: TRBV7-2
CDR3 protein: ASSLRWGDEQY

CDR3 length: 13
V gene: TRBV5-1
CDR3 protein: ASSLTVGQNTEAF

CDR3 length: 13
V gene: TRBV7-9
CDR3 protein: ASSLPIGGLHEQY

CDR3 length: 12
V gene: TRBV9
CDR3 protein: ASKSGGRTGELF

CDR3 length: 13
V gene: TRBV5-1
CDR3 protein: ASSEKSSGTGELF

CDR3 length: 16
V gene: TRBV7-2
CDR3 protein: ASSVRSGTGKLNTEAF

CDR3 length: 14
V gene: TRBV4-1
CDR3 protein: ASSQLAGESYNEQF

CDR3 length: 12
V gene: TRBV4-3
CDR3 protein: ASSHTGVSTEAF

CDR3 length: 13
V gene: TRBV30
CDR3 protein: AWRLPGEANEKLF

CDR3 length: 9
V gene: TRBV6-6
CDR3 protein: ASSYAGRLF

CDR3 length: 12
V gene: TRBV30
CDR3 protein: AWTLQGARTEAF

CDR3 length: 16
V gene: TRBV6-1
CDR3 protein: ASSEARIRGRTNEKLF

CDR3 length: 13
V gene: TRBV7-9
CDR3 protein: ASSPPGGKTTEAF

CDR3 length: 12
V gene: TRBV11-3
CDR3 protein: ASSLVVGHSKQF

CDR3 length: 14
V gene: TRBV19
CDR3 protein: ASSLRTSGIYNEQF

CDR3 length: 11
V gene: TRBV5-5
CDR3 protein: ASSLLEDEGYT

CDR3 length: 10
V gene: TRBV19
CDR3 protein: ASSMARYGYT

CDR3 length: 11
V gene: TRBV7-6
CDR3 protein: ASSLGKAETQY

CDR3 length: 13
V gene: TRBV19
CDR3 protein: AGSMAGVLAYGYT

CDR3 length: 14
V gene: TRBV11-3
CDR3 protein: ASSVSGGVSYNEQF

CDR3 length: 13
V gene: TRBV19
CDR3 protein: ASSTGSPPTDTQY

CDR3 length: 12
V gene: TRBV11-2
CDR3 protein: ASSLPPGHVEQF

CDR3 length: 14
V gene: TRBV18
CDR3 protein: ASSPIGAQTNEKLF

CDR3 length: 15
V gene: TRBV7-9
CDR3 protein: ASSAHPGLAVSYEQY

CDR3 length: 13
V gene: TRBV11-3
CDR3 protein: ASSASPWGTGELF

CDR3 length: 13
V gene: TRBV4-3
CDR3 protein: ASSQEGWNTGELF

CDR3 length: 7
V gene: TRBV29-1
CDR3 protein: SEGDGYT

CDR3 length: 12
V gene: TRBV7-2
CDR3 protein: ASSFLVNSDIQY

CDR3 length: 14
V gene: TRBV7-2
CDR3 protein: ASSLVGGRRENIQY

CDR3 length: 12
V gene: TRBV14
CDR3 protein: ASSPGIGTGELF

CDR3 length: 12
V gene: TRBV18
CDR3 protein: ASSPTGNTGELF

CDR3 length: 12
V gene: TRBV10-2
CDR3 protein: ASSERELVNEQF

CDR3 length: 13
V gene: TRBV27
CDR3 protein: ASSQAGGYKEKLF

CDR3 length: 11
V gene: TRBV7-2
CDR3 protein: ASSLGDLTEAF

CDR3 length: 10
V gene: TRBV4-3
CDR3 protein: ASGGGGDEQF

CDR3 length: 12
V gene: TRBV2
CDR3 protein: ASSADREDTEAF

CDR3 length: 12
V gene: TRBV18
CDR3 protein: ASSLRSPPHEQY

CDR3 length: 14
V gene: TRBV6-1
CDR3 protein: ASSEEGRGAWDEQF

CDR3 length: 11
V gene: TRBV11-3
CDR3 protein: ASSELRRETQY

CDR3 length: 15
V gene: TRBV4-3
CDR3 protein: ASSQEGTRTAAYEQY

CDR3 length: 13
V gene: TRBV5-1
CDR3 protein: ASSPSGRISNEQF

CDR3 length: 10
V gene: TRBV6-1
CDR3 protein: ASSDRGYEQY

CDR3 length: 13
V gene: TRBV10-3
CDR3 protein: AISESGSSNYGYT

CDR3 length: 15
V gene: TRBV19
CDR3 protein: ASSMLAGQREKAEAF

CDR3 length: 13
V gene: TRBV6-4
CDR3 protein: ASSEAESSYNEQF